These T cell receptor beta chains were read from a single sample in a study of Graves' ophthalmopathy and Graves' hyperthyroidism. One entry per CDR3 protein, called by TCRdb with MiXCR from the multiplex PCR reads. The sample carries approximately 480,000 distinct CDR3 sequences, approximately 15% recorded once. Source material: blood. These receptor sequences come from a woman in her twenties or thirties with Graves' ophthalmopathy. CDR3s include the opening cysteine and the closing phenylalanine or tryptophan.

v_call | cdr3_aa
TRBV9 | CASSVGGQARETQYF
TRBV5-1 | CASHSTGYGYTF
TRBV28 | CASSHLMASGTYEQYF
TRBV20-1 | CSANQEYETQYF
TRBV10-2 | CASSQEQYGYTF
TRBV7-2 | CASRIGGTGELFF
TRBV15 | CATSRDLGSYNSPLHF
TRBV19 | CASSIARQNTEAFF
TRBV12-3/TRBV12-4 | CASSLGAGNTIYF
TRBV13 | CASSFSSGRANEQYF
TRBV20-1 | CSATRDGGITEAFF
TRBV14 | CASSLYRDSYEQYF
TRBV6-1 | CASSGPQETQYF
TRBV6-1 | CASAPTGGAYEQYF
TRBV19 | CASGSGTSGFLAKNIQYF
TRBV6-2/TRBV6-3 | CASSYKRSGGGETQYF
TRBV14 | CASSQDWPGQTNTEAFF
TRBV4-1 | CASTQDAGRSYEQYF